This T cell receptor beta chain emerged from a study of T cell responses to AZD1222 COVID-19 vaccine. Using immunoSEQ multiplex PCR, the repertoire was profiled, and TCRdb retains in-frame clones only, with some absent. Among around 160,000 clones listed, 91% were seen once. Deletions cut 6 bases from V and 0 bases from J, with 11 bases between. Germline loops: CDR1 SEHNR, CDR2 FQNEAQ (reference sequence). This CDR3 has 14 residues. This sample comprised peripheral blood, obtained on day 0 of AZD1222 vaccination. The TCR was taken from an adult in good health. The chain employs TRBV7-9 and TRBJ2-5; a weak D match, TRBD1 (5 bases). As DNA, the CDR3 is TGTGCCAGCAGGTCTACAGGTAACCAAGAGACCCAGTACTTC. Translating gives CASRSTGNQETQYF.